Listed below are T cell receptor beta chains from one sample, sequenced in a study of T cell repertoires in cytomegalovirus infection. TCRdb processed the reads anew with MiXCR; each CDR3 protein has one entry. This sample carries about half a million distinct CDR3 sequences, 33% of them seen once, and the ten largest clones take 17%. No cognate antigen is known for these TCRs. The sample in question was cultured PBMCs, obtained from culture after CMV antigen stimulation. The receptor source for this set is a human donor in good health (CMV status not recorded). Some clones in this sample may be carry-over from other donors' samples. Each CDR3 is given with its conserved first and last residue. The order of the fields is CDR3 protein, CDR3 DNA, D gene, J gene, clone size, V gene. A D gene is named only where the DNA matches it firmly. Some rows have no size entry. The others give once, few or many, or a class for an expanded clone.

cdr3_aa: CASSFRQGVKEKLFF; cdr3_nt: TGTGCCAGCAGCTTTCGACAGGGGGTAAAAGAAAAACTGTTTTTT; d_call: TRBD1; j_call: TRBJ1-4; clone_size: few; v_call: TRBV7-8
cdr3_aa: CAWSVLYRGLGNTEAFF; cdr3_nt: TGTGCCTGGAGTGTACTTTACAGGGGGCTAGGGAACACTGAAGCTTTCTTT; d_call: TRBD1; j_call: TRBJ1-1; clone_size: few; v_call: TRBV30
cdr3_aa: CASSEGFRGVDTQYF; cdr3_nt: TGTGCCAGCAGTGAAGGGTTCAGGGGGGTTGATACGCAGTATTTT; d_call: .; j_call: TRBJ2-3; clone_size: few; v_call: TRBV25-1
cdr3_aa: CASSLGGEADTQYF; cdr3_nt: TGTGCCAGCAGTTTAGGCGGGGAAGCAGATACGCAGTATTTT; d_call: .; j_call: TRBJ2-3; clone_size: few; v_call: TRBV25-1
cdr3_aa: CASSPEAGGRSPLHF; cdr3_nt: TGTGCCAGCAGTCCCGAGGCAGGGGGCCGATCACCCCTCCACTTT; d_call: TRBD1; j_call: TRBJ1-6; clone_size: .; v_call: TRBV12-3/TRBV12-4
cdr3_aa: CASSNRLANRNEQFF; cdr3_nt: TGTGCCAGCAGCAACCGACTAGCTAATCGCAATGAGCAGTTCTTC; d_call: TRBD2; j_call: TRBJ2-1; clone_size: few; v_call: TRBV7-3
cdr3_aa: CASSPRTGDSPLHF; cdr3_nt: TGTGCCAGTAGTCCACGGACAGGGGATTCACCCCTCCACTTT; d_call: TRBD1; j_call: TRBJ1-6; clone_size: .; v_call: TRBV19
cdr3_aa: CASSSTGLDRNEQFF; cdr3_nt: TGTGCCAGCAGTTCCACGGGACTAGATAGGAATGAGCAGTTCTTC; d_call: TRBD2; j_call: TRBJ2-1; clone_size: .; v_call: TRBV12-3/TRBV12-4
cdr3_aa: CASSTGTGRTDTQYF; cdr3_nt: TGTGCCAGCAGCACCGGGACAGGGAGGACAGATACGCAGTATTTT; d_call: TRBD1; j_call: TRBJ2-3; clone_size: many; v_call: TRBV7-2
cdr3_aa: CASSLDGKEAFF; cdr3_nt: TGTGCCAGCAGTTTGGACGGTAAAGAAGCTTTCTTT; d_call: .; j_call: TRBJ1-1; clone_size: few; v_call: TRBV12-3/TRBV12-4
cdr3_aa: CASTSGQMNTEAFF; cdr3_nt: TGTGCCAGTACCTCGGGACAGATGAACACTGAAGCTTTCTTT; d_call: TRBD1; j_call: TRBJ1-1; clone_size: .; v_call: TRBV19
cdr3_aa: CASSPARTGPYGYTF; cdr3_nt: TGTGCCAGCAGCCCAGCTCGGACAGGACCCTATGGCTACACCTTC; d_call: TRBD1; j_call: TRBJ1-2; clone_size: .; v_call: TRBV5-4
cdr3_aa: CSARDPGKENNEQFF; cdr3_nt: TGCAGTGCTAGAGATCCGGGGAAAGAAAATAATGAGCAGTTCTTC; d_call: .; j_call: TRBJ2-1; clone_size: .; v_call: TRBV20-1
cdr3_aa: CASKPYTGELFF; cdr3_nt: TGTGCCAGCAAACCGTACACCGGGGAGCTGTTTTTT; d_call: .; j_call: TRBJ2-2; clone_size: .; v_call: TRBV6-8
cdr3_aa: CASTIAGTGNTIYF; cdr3_nt: TGTGCCAGCACTATAGCGGGAACTGGAAACACCATATATTTT; d_call: .; j_call: TRBJ1-3; clone_size: .; v_call: TRBV7-2
cdr3_aa: CASSWGGSNTGELFF; cdr3_nt: TGTGCCAGCTCTTGGGGGGGTTCGAACACCGGGGAGCTGTTTTTT; d_call: TRBD2; j_call: TRBJ2-2; clone_size: few; v_call: TRBV27
cdr3_aa: CASSPGLDVDEQFF; cdr3_nt: TGTGCCAGCAGTCCCGGACTAGACGTAGATGAGCAGTTCTTC; d_call: TRBD2; j_call: TRBJ2-1; clone_size: many; v_call: TRBV6-2/TRBV6-3
cdr3_aa: CASSYSGAGNTIYF; cdr3_nt: TGTGCCAGCAGTTACTCGGGGGCTGGAAACACCATATATTTT; d_call: .; j_call: TRBJ1-3; clone_size: .; v_call: TRBV6-8
cdr3_aa: CASSQDLSETGTQYF; cdr3_nt: TGTGCCAGCAGCCAAGATCTATCAGAAACTGGGACCCAGTACTTC; d_call: .; j_call: TRBJ2-5; clone_size: few; v_call: TRBV4-2
cdr3_aa: CASSYRTTSTDTQYF; cdr3_nt: TGTGCCAGCAGTTATCGAACAACTAGCACAGATACGCAGTATTTT; d_call: .; j_call: TRBJ2-3; clone_size: few; v_call: TRBV6-2/TRBV6-3
cdr3_aa: CASSPLRGGTDTQYF; cdr3_nt: TGTGCCAGCAGTCCTCTCCGGGGGGGCACAGATACGCAGTATTTT; d_call: TRBD2; j_call: TRBJ2-3; clone_size: .; v_call: TRBV12-3/TRBV12-4
cdr3_aa: CASSPLGLAGTDTQYF; cdr3_nt: TGTGCCAGCAGCCCCTTAGGACTAGCGGGCACAGATACGCAGTATTTT; d_call: TRBD2; j_call: TRBJ2-3; clone_size: .; v_call: TRBV9
cdr3_aa: CASSSPGGGENIQYF; cdr3_nt: TGTGCCAGCAGCTCTCCAGGGGGCGGCGAAAACATTCAGTACTTC; d_call: TRBD1; j_call: TRBJ2-4; clone_size: .; v_call: TRBV9
cdr3_aa: CASSFKAGGRYEQFF; cdr3_nt: TGTGCCAGCAGTTTCAAAGCGGGAGGGCGTTATGAGCAGTTCTTC; d_call: TRBD2; j_call: TRBJ2-1; clone_size: few; v_call: TRBV6-2/TRBV6-3
cdr3_aa: CSARLSSGNQETQYF; cdr3_nt: TGCAGCGCCAGGTTGTCTAGCGGGAACCAAGAGACCCAGTACTTC; d_call: TRBD2; j_call: TRBJ2-5; clone_size: few; v_call: TRBV29-1
cdr3_aa: CASSLAPSGRVYEQYF; cdr3_nt: TGCGCCAGCAGCTTGGCCCCTAGCGGGAGAGTATACGAGCAGTACTTC; d_call: TRBD2; j_call: TRBJ2-7; clone_size: .; v_call: TRBV5-1
cdr3_aa: CASSDFTGGVDTQYF; cdr3_nt: TGTGCCAGCAGTGACTTTACAGGGGGCGTTGATACGCAGTATTTT; d_call: TRBD1; j_call: TRBJ2-3; clone_size: few; v_call: TRBV6-1
cdr3_aa: CASRLNPGTEQMNTEAFF; cdr3_nt: TGTGCCAGCAGGCTTAACCCCGGGACAGAACAAATGAACACTGAAGCTTTCTTT; d_call: TRBD1; j_call: TRBJ1-1; clone_size: few; v_call: TRBV6-1
cdr3_aa: CASAGGGNQPQHF; cdr3_nt: TGTGCCAGTGCGGGGGGTGGCAATCAGCCCCAGCATTTT; d_call: .; j_call: TRBJ1-5; clone_size: .; v_call: TRBV6-5
cdr3_aa: CASSYSWVYTDTQYF; cdr3_nt: TGTGCCAGCAGTTACTCTTGGGTCTACACAGATACGCAGTATTTT; d_call: .; j_call: TRBJ2-3; clone_size: few; v_call: TRBV6-2/TRBV6-3
cdr3_aa: CAISARGSEAFF; cdr3_nt: TGTGCCATCAGTGCCCGGGGGTCTGAAGCTTTCTTT; d_call: .; j_call: TRBJ1-1; clone_size: .; v_call: TRBV10-3
cdr3_aa: CASRHYSYTDTQYF; cdr3_nt: TGTGCCAGCAGACATTACTCCTACACAGATACGCAGTATTTT; d_call: .; j_call: TRBJ2-3; clone_size: .; v_call: TRBV7-2
cdr3_aa: CASMTGSLNEKLFF; cdr3_nt: TGTGCCAGTATGACGGGGAGCCTGAATGAAAAACTGTTTTTT; d_call: .; j_call: TRBJ1-4; clone_size: .; v_call: TRBV19
cdr3_aa: CASSAPPSADTQDF; cdr3_nt: TGTGCCAGCAGCGCCCCCCCGAGCGCAGATACGCAGGATTTT; d_call: .; j_call: TRBJ2-3; clone_size: once; v_call: TRBV11-3
cdr3_aa: CAWRAGLLGANVLTF; cdr3_nt: TGTGCCTGGAGAGCAGGGCTTCTGGGGGCCAACGTCCTGACTTTC; d_call: .; j_call: TRBJ2-6; clone_size: .; v_call: TRBV30
cdr3_aa: CASSDWATPRLEAFF; cdr3_nt: TGTGCCAGCAGTGATTGGGCCACCCCCCGATTGGAGGCTTTCTTT; d_call: .; j_call: TRBJ1-1; clone_size: .; v_call: TRBV2
cdr3_aa: CSAPGEGGPQDTQYF; cdr3_nt: TGCAGTGCTCCCGGGGAGGGAGGGCCTCAAGATACGCAGTATTTT; d_call: TRBD2; j_call: TRBJ2-3; clone_size: .; v_call: TRBV20-1
cdr3_aa: CASSFQGFDEKLFF; cdr3_nt: TGTGCCAGCAGTTTTCAGGGATTCGATGAAAAACTGTTTTTT; d_call: .; j_call: TRBJ1-4; clone_size: .; v_call: TRBV12-3/TRBV12-4
cdr3_aa: CATSRWDGYGYTF; cdr3_nt: TGTGCCACCAGCAGGTGGGACGGGTATGGCTACACCTTC; d_call: .; j_call: TRBJ1-2; clone_size: .; v_call: TRBV12-3/TRBV12-4
cdr3_aa: CASSLSPGGPNEQFF; cdr3_nt: TGCGCCAGCAGCTTGAGCCCCGGTGGTCCCAATGAGCAGTTCTTC; d_call: .; j_call: TRBJ2-1; clone_size: few; v_call: TRBV5-1